This T cell receptor (beta chain) was identified in a study of cytomegalovirus exposure and HLA in healthy donors. The study ran its PCR with 60 Vbeta and 13 Jbeta primers. The table came from immunoSEQ multiplex PCR; TCRdb's copy has only in-frame clones and leaves some out. The sample lists roughly 150,000 clones, roughly four fifths occurring once. J lost 4 bases, V lost 3 bases, and 6 bases had no gene match. The CDR3 has 14 residues. Germline V lookup: CDR1 GTSNPN, CDR2 SVGIG (reference sequence). The sequence came from a girl aged 2 to 9 in good health and CMV-seropositive. The V call is TRBV30, the J call TRBJ1-2; TRBD1 matches at 9 bases. Material: PBMCs. The CDR3 DNA is TGTGCCTGGAGCCTACAGGGGGCTTTCTATGGCTACACCTTC. Translated: CAWSLQGAFYGYTF.